This TCR beta chain came from a study of cytomegalovirus exposure and HLA in healthy donors. General study results and limits: Later analysis suggested links between common viral pathogens and several top significant clusters.

CDR1 and CDR2 from the germline V gene are SGHTA and FQGTGA. V shed 5 bases, J shed 0 bases, and the junction held 3 bases outside the gene matches. The CDR3 is made up of 15 amino acids. Turning to this clone: Its antigen remains unknown.

PCR amplification relied on 60 Vbeta primers (plus 13 Jbeta primers). TCRdb's copy holds only in-frame clones and misses some; the assay was immunoSEQ multiplex PCR. The data contain 150,000 or so clones, roughly 84% of them singletons. The V call is TRBV7-3, the J call TRBJ2-1, with 8 positions matching TRBD2. The TCR sequence derives from a young man in good health and CMV-seronegative. The sample taken for sequencing was PBMCs. This CDR3 reads CASSLSGVSYNEQFF. CDR3 nucleotides: TGTGCCAGCAGCCTTAGCGGGGTCTCCTACAATGAGCAGTTCTTC.